What follows are 29 T cell receptor beta chains derived from one specimen sequenced in a study of blood T cells in healthy people across ages (dated by TCRdb to between 2015 and 2017). The method was 5' RACE. The instrument given in TCRdb is Illumina HiSeq 2500. A second PCR of about 6 to 11 cycles was run with a J-beta primer mix and a sample-barcoded 5' primer. TCRdb handled the public reads itself, with Q25 trimming in fastp and clone calling in MiXCR, and kept productive beta chains. Merged by CDR3 protein, the rows form single entries marked with the most common genes and DNA. The sample table holds about 800,000 distinct CDR3 sequences, of which roughly 25% were seen once. 3% to 4.5% of the sample rests with the top ten. This sample also appeared in a second study, on T cells of mothers and their children.

Sequencing was done on a sample of blood. All receptors come from a boy aged 5-17 years in good health.

The chain has TRBV9 and TRBJ2-1; 10 bases align to TRBD1. TRBJ2-5 explains the end of the DNA better; the J call may be wrong. CDR1 is SGDLS, CDR2 YYNGEE, per germline. There are 14 residues in the CDR3. CDR3 nucleotide sequence: TGTGCCAGCAGCGTAAGACAGGGGGCTGAGACCCAGTACTTC. This sequence encodes CASSVRQGAETQYF.

The V and J genes are TRBV7-2 and TRBJ1-6; the D is unclear. The CDR3 consists of 15 residues. The V end was cut by 7 bases, the J end by 8 bases, with 18 bases between. Germline values: CDR1 SGHTA, CDR2 FQGNSA. The DNA for the CDR3 is TGTGCCAGCACCCTAAGGGTCAGCCTAGATTCACCCCTCCACTTT. It yields the protein CASTLRVSLDSPLHF.

This clonotype was detected only a few times. This chain connects TRBV20-1 to TRBJ2-3; 8 bases map to TRBD1. The CDR3 contains 14 residues. The ends lost 6 bases at V and 4 bases at J; junction bases unmatched: 9. Per germline, CDR1 DFQATT and CDR2 SNEGSKA (reference sequence). CDR3 loop: CSASGQGKADTQYF. In nucleotides, the CDR3 is TGCAGTGCATCCGGACAGGGAAAGGCAGATACGCAGTATTTT.

The V and J genes are TRBV7-2 and TRBJ1-4; 7 bases are a match to TRBD1. Germline assignment: CDR1 SGHTA and CDR2 FQGNSA. The J segment lost 7 bases and the V segment lost 5 bases, leaving 13 bases of the junction unmatched. The CDR3 runs 16 residues. The CDR3 region is CASSVSVGQAGEKLFF. CDR3 bases: TGTGCCAGCAGCGTCTCAGTTGGACAGGCAGGTGAAAAACTGTTTTTT.

Only a few counts were recorded for this clonotype. This chain joins TRBV29-1 and TRBJ2-5, with 12 bases lining up with TRBD2. The DNA end lines up better with TRBJ2-1; the J call may be wrong. The CDR3 is made up of 14 amino acids. Germline loops: CDR1 SQVTM, CDR2 ANQGSEA. CDR3 residues: CSVMTSGSPNEQFF. CDR3 DNA sequence: TGCAGCGTCATGACTAGCGGGAGCCCCAATGAGCAGTTCTTC.

The chain links TRBV7-6 to TRBJ1-3, with D possibly being TRBD1 (6 bases). Trimming cost V 4 bases and J 1 base, with 11 bases left between them. This CDR3 has 15 residues. Germline-derived CDR1 and CDR2 are SGHVS and FNYEAQ. The CDR3 DNA reads TGTGCCAGCAGCTCACCTACAGGGTCTGGAAACACCATATATTTT. Translation gives CASSSPTGSGNTIYF.

The chain uses TRBV7-8 and TRBJ2-1, with 7 bases that match TRBD2. The V gene end was trimmed by 5 bases and the J gene end by 4 bases; junction bases not matched to a gene: 11. CDR1 SGHVS and CDR2 FQNEAQ come from the germline V gene. CDR3 length: 16 amino acids. This chain's CDR3 is CASSLLRDYTYNEQFF. CDR3 nucleotides: TGTGCCAGCAGCCTCCTTCGGGACTATACGTACAATGAGCAGTTCTTC.

This sequence joins TRBV28 and TRBJ2-7; 13 bases are shared with TRBD2. This CDR3 spans 18 amino acids. V lost 6 bases to trimming and J lost 3 bases; unmatched junction nucleotides: 14. The germline V gene has CDR1 MDHEN and CDR2 SYDVKM. For the CDR3, the DNA is TGTGCCAGCAGCAGCTTACCACCGGGACTAGCGGGATACTACGAGCAGTACTTC. This sequence encodes CASSSLPPGLAGYYEQYF.

This clonotype occurred a few times. The chain combines TRBV10-3 with TRBJ2-1, with 12 positions matching TRBD2. The V gene's germline CDR1 is ENHRY and CDR2 SYGVKD. CDR3 length equals 16 residues. After removal of 3 bases from V and 5 bases from J, the junction contained 5 bases not matched to a gene. CDR3: CAISDTSGGLHNEQFF. The CDR3 bases are TGTGCCATCAGTGATACTAGCGGGGGGCTACACAATGAGCAGTTCTTC.

The count of this clonotype is one. The rearrangement uses TRBV5-1 and TRBJ2-5; TRBD1 might be the D (5 bases). There are 13 residues in the CDR3. Germline CDR1 is SGHRS and CDR2 is YFSETQ. V was clipped by 0 bases and J by 4 bases, with 7 bases between them. In nucleotides, the CDR3 is TGCGCCAGCAGCTTGGGACAGCCAGAGACCCAGTACTTC. Encoded protein: CASSLGQPETQYF.

The chain carries TRBV4-1 and TRBJ2-7; D gene uncertain. The CDR3 is 13 residues long. Germline CDR1 reads MGHRA; CDR2 reads YSYEKL. V shed 0 bases and J shed 6 bases, with 9 bases lying between them. As DNA, the CDR3 is TGCGCCAGCAGCCAAGATCCCGTCTTCGAGCAGTACTTC. It translates to CASSQDPVFEQYF.

This clonotype has just a few counts. The chain employs TRBV27 and TRBJ2-5; tentatively, D is TRBD1 (5 bases). The last part of the DNA fits TRBJ2-7 better; the J call may be wrong. The CDR3 contains 13 residues. Germline V gene sequence: CDR1 MNHEY, CDR2 SMNVEV (reference sequence). CDR3 in DNA: TGTGCCAGCAGTTCCGTCCAGGGTAGCGAGCAGTACTTC. This gives the protein CASSSVQGSEQYF.

This clonotype was recorded many times. The V call is TRBV9, the J call TRBJ1-2; D possibly corresponds to TRBD1 (6 bases). Trimming stripped 0 bases from V and 0 bases from J, with 15 bases between. The CDR3 length is 17 residues. The germline gives CDR1 SGDLS, CDR2 YYNGEE. This chain's CDR3 is CASSVEPGQGSNYGYTF. The CDR3 nucleotides read TGTGCCAGCAGCGTAGAGCCCGGCCAGGGGTCTAACTATGGCTACACCTTC. Full variable domain (outside the CDR3, taken from reference TRBV9 and TRBJ1-2): DSGVTQTPKHLITATGQRVTLRCSPRSGDLSVYWYQQSLDQGLQFLIQYYNGEERAKGNILERFSAQQFPDLHSELNLSSLELGDSALYFCASSVEPGQGSNYGYTFGSGTRLTVV.

This clonotype has at least ten counts. The chain joins TRBV29-1 to TRBJ2-1, with TRBD1 matching over 7 bases. V lost 6 bases and J lost 3; bases outside the gene matches: 5. The CDR3 has 13 amino acids. Germline assignment: CDR1 SQVTM and CDR2 ANQGSEA. The CDR3 DNA is TGCAGCGTCGATAGGACAGGCTACAATGAGCAGTTCTTC. Encoded protein: CSVDRTGYNEQFF.

The chain recombines TRBV5-6 with TRBJ2-1; 10 bases map to TRBD1. With 0 bases clipped from V and 3 bases from J, the junction kept 6 bases outside the gene matches. Germline loops: CDR1 SGHDT, CDR2 YYEEEE. CDR3 length: 17 amino acids. This chain's CDR3 is CASSLGQGAVFYNEQFF. DNA for the CDR3: TGTGCCAGCAGCTTGGGACAGGGGGCCGTTTTCTACAATGAGCAGTTCTTC.

This clonotype came up a few times. The chain recombines TRBV28 with TRBJ2-7; D remains ambiguous. With 4 bases removed from V and 0 bases from J, the gap between germline ends came to 7 bases. Germline V CDR1 and CDR2: MDHEN, SYDVKM. The CDR3 covers 13 residues. The CDR3 DNA follows: TGTGCCAGCAGTTGGCAGATCTCCTACGAGCAGTACTTC. It encodes CASSWQISYEQYF.

A few counts support this clonotype. This chain connects TRBV18 to TRBJ2-7; no firm D call. The end of the DNA fits TRBJ2-1 better, so the J call may be wrong. Germline CDR1 reads KGHSH; CDR2 reads LQKENI. The CDR3 is 16 amino acids. In nucleotides, the CDR3 is TGTGCCAGCTCACCGAAAGGCCCAGGATTCTACAATGAGCAGTTCTTC. It encodes CASSPKGPGFYNEQFF.

The chain couples TRBV20-1 to TRBJ2-1; 8 bases fit TRBD2. The germline gives CDR1 DFQATT, CDR2 SNEGSKA (reference sequence). The CDR3 is 15 amino acids. J was trimmed by 0 bases and V by 3 bases; bases with no gene match: 4. The CDR3 DNA sequence: TGCAGTGCTAGTAGCGGGGCCCTCTCCTACAATGAGCAGTTCTTC. It translates to CSASSGALSYNEQFF.

The chain is built from TRBV7-9 and TRBJ2-1; possibly TRBD2 for D (5 bases). CDR3 length: 15 residues. V shed 5 bases and J shed 0 bases, with 11 bases lying between them. Germline lookup yields CDR1 SEHNR and CDR2 FQNEAQ (reference sequence). The CDR3, as DNA: TGTGCCAGCAGCACCCGGGGTCACTCCTACAATGAGCAGTTCTTC. Protein product: CASSTRGHSYNEQFF.

The chain joins TRBV11-1 to TRBJ2-7; 8 bases are shared with TRBD2. Unmatched junction bases numbered 11, after V lost 5 bases and J lost 5 bases. CDR1 and CDR2 (germline): SGHAT, FQDESV (reference sequence). This CDR3 contains 15 residues. In nucleotides, the CDR3 is TGTGCCAGCAGCCCAGGACGGGGGGGCCAGGACGAGCAGTACTTC. Its protein product is CASSPGRGGQDEQYF. The full variable domain, in which reference TRBV11-1 and TRBJ2-7 provide the parts outside the CDR3, is EAEVAQSPRYKITEKSQAVAFWCDPISGHATLYWYRQILGQGPELLVQFQDESVVDDSQLPKDRFSAERLKGVDSTLKIQPAELGDSAMYLCASSPGRGGQDEQYFGPGTRLTVT.

This clonotype was seen once. The chain uses TRBV29-1 and TRBJ1-1, with D possibly TRBD1 on 5 matching bases. The germline V and J ends were trimmed by 6 bases and 6 bases, with 14 bases remaining between them. Germline CDR1 reads SQVTM; CDR2 reads ANQGSEA. CDR3 length: 12 amino acids. The CDR3 DNA sequence: TGCAGCGTCAATACAGGTGCCCCTGAAGCTTTCTTT. This translates into CSVNTGAPEAFF.

The chain combines TRBV27 with TRBJ2-7; D may be TRBD1 (5 bases). The CDR3 loop spans 14 amino acids. The V end was cut by 5 bases, the J end by 5 bases, with 16 bases between. CDR1 is MNHEY, CDR2 SMNVEV, per germline (reference sequence). The CDR3 is CASSNSGWSDEQYF. CDR3 nucleotide sequence: TGTGCCAGCAGTAATTCAGGGTGGAGCGACGAGCAGTACTTC.

This chain connects TRBV7-9 to TRBJ1-5; D is possibly TRBD1 (5 bases). The CDR3 length is 14 residues. The ends were cut back, 5 bases at V and 13 bases at J, with 21 bases in the middle. CDR1 SEHNR and CDR2 FQNEAQ come from the germline V gene (reference sequence). The CDR3 nucleotides are TGTGCCAGCAGCCCGGGGCCTGCTGACAACTTACAGCATTTT. Its protein product is CASSPGPADNLQHF.

This clonotype has only a few counts. The genes are TRBV4-2 and TRBJ2-5, with D possibly TRBD2 on 6 matching bases. The end of the DNA fits TRBJ2-1 better, so the J call may be wrong. Germline V gives CDR1 LGHNA, CDR2 YNFKEQ. CDR3 length: 17 residues. The CDR3 DNA reads TGTGCCAGCAGCCAAACCCCTCTAGGCGGGGCCTACAATGAGCAGTTCTTC. This translates into CASSQTPLGGAYNEQFF.

The chain recombines TRBV7-9 with TRBJ1-1; D is ambiguous. V lost 6 bases, J lost 3 bases, and 11 bases lay in between. This CDR3 is built from 13 residues. Per germline, CDR1 SEHNR and CDR2 FQNEAQ (reference sequence). For the CDR3, the DNA is TGTGCCAGCAGTTTATTATCCGACACTGAAGCTTTCTTT. Encoded protein: CASSLLSDTEAFF.

The chain employs TRBV12-3 or TRBV12-4 and TRBJ2-4; TRBD1 aligns across 7 bases. The CDR3 runs to 18 residues. With 5 bases clipped from V and 0 bases from J, the junction kept 13 bases outside the gene matches. CDR3 nucleotides: TGTGCCAGCAGTATGAACCTCCGGGACAGCTTAGCCAAAAACATTCAGTACTTC. The encoded protein is CASSMNLRDSLAKNIQYF.

This clonotype has only a few counts. The genes are TRBV28 and TRBJ2-7, with 12 bases matching TRBD1. V shed 4 bases and J 2 bases; nucleotides not matched to a gene: 9. This CDR3 contains 17 residues. Germline values: CDR1 MDHEN, CDR2 SYDVKM. The CDR3 here is CASSSGQGAGTPYEQYF. The CDR3 DNA follows: TGTGCCAGCAGTTCGGGACAGGGGGCGGGGACCCCCTACGAGCAGTACTTC.

This clonotype occurred a few times. The chain employs TRBV15 and TRBJ1-2, with TRBD1 identical over 7 bases. The CDR3 extends over 15 amino acids. V lost 0 bases and J lost 4; bases outside the gene matches: 5. CDR1 and CDR2 (germline): LNHNV, YYDKDF (reference sequence). CDR3 sequence reads: CATSRDMGQSYGYTF. The CDR3 DNA follows: TGTGCCACCAGCAGAGATATGGGACAGAGCTATGGCTACACCTTC. Full variable domain (outside the CDR3, taken from reference TRBV15 and TRBJ1-2): DAMVIQNPRYQVTQFGKPVTLSCSQTLNHNVMYWYQQKSSQAPKLLFHYYDKDFNNEADTPDNFQSRRPNTSFCFLDIRSPGLGDTAMYLCATSRDMGQSYGYTFGSGTRLTVV.

The chain carries TRBV28 and TRBJ2-1; 9 bases match TRBD1. This CDR3 region has 14 residues. After removal of 6 bases from V and 11 bases from J, the junction contained 11 bases not matched to a gene. The germline CDR1 and CDR2 sequences are MDHEN and SYDVKM. The CDR3: CASRGQGPPNKQFF. CDR3 in DNA: TGTGCCAGCAGGGGACAGGGACCCCCGAATAAGCAGTTCTTC.